This T cell receptor beta chain was retrieved from a study of OX40 agonist ivuxolimab in advanced cancers. Study information: The drug used for patients, ivuxolimab, was an agonistic anti-OX40 (CD134) antibody.

The CDR3 totals 13 residues. Germline CDR1 reads SGHVS; CDR2 reads FQNEAQ. The V end was cut by 3 bases, the J end by 14 bases, with 17 bases between. Profiled with immunoSEQ multiplex PCR; TCRdb holds only in-frame clones, not every one. The sample has around 69,000 clones, around 86% seen once. The sequenced sample was CD4+ or CD8+ T cells sorted from blood, obtained in a trial of the OX40 agonist ivuxolimab. This sequence joins TRBV7-8 and TRBJ1-3, with D perhaps TRBD1 (5 bases). The clonotype was recovered from an adult with an advanced solid tumor such as melanoma, head and neck, liver or kidney cancer. CDR3 in DNA: TGTGCCAGCAGCTTCCGTAACAGGAACCTTTTATATTTT. Its translation: CASSFRNRNLLYF.